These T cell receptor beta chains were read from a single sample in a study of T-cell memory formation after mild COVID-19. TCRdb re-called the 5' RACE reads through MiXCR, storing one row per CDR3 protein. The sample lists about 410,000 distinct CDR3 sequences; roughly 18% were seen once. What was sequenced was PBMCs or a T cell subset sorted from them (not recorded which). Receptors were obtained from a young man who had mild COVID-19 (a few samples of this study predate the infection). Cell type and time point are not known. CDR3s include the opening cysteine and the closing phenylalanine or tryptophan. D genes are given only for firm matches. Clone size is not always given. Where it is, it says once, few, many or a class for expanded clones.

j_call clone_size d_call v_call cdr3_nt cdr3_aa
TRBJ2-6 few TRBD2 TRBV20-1 TGCAGTGCTAGAGTCTCCAGCGGGGTAACTGGGGCCAACGTCCTGACTTTC CSARVSSGVTGANVLTF
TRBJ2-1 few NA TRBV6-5 TGTGCCAGCAGTTACGGGTATGAGCAGTTCTTC CASSYGYEQFF
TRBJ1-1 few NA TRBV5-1 TGCGCCAGCAGCTGGGGGGACAACACTGAAGCTTTCTTT CASSWGDNTEAFF
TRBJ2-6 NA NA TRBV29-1 TGCAGCGTGGACCCCGGGACCGGTGGGGCCAACGTCCTGACTTTC CSVDPGTGGANVLTF
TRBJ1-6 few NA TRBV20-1 TGCAGTGTCCCAGGGATGCGGGTCCTCCACTTT CSVPGMRVLHF
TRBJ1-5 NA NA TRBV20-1 TGCAGTGCTAGTTATTGGCCGACAAGTCGGGCGACAGGCCCCAATCAGCCCCAGCATTTT CSASYWPTSRATGPNQPQHF
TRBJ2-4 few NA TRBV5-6 TGTGCCAGCAGCTTGATAAGGTTTGAGAACATTCAGTACTTC CASSLIRFENIQYF
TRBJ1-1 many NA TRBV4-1 TGCGCCAGCAGCCAAGGAGGCCCTGAAGCTTTCTTT CASSQGGPEAFF
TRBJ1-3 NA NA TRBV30 TGTGCCTGGAATCGGGATGGAAACACCATATATTTT CAWNRDGNTIYF
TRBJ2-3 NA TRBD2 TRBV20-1 TGCAGTGCTACTTTTTCTCCGCGGGGGATAGCAGATACGCAGTATTTT CSATFSPRGIADTQYF
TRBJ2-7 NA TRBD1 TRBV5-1 TGCGCCAGCAGCTTGGACAGGGGAGCGCAGTACTTC CASSLDRGAQYF
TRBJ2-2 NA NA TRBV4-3 TGCGCCAGCAGCCAAGATCTGAGTGCCTGGGACACCGGGGAGCTGTTTTTT CASSQDLSAWDTGELFF
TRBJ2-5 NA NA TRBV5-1 TGCGCCAGCAGCTCACAGCAAGAGACCCAGTACTTC CASSSQQETQYF
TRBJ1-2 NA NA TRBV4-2 TGTGCCAGCAGCCAAGGCCCGGGGGAAAACGGCTATGGCTACACCTTC CASSQGPGENGYGYTF